This is a list of T cell receptor beta chains from one sample in a study of blood T cell repertoires in COVID-19. Libraries were prepared by immunoSEQ multiplex PCR; TCRdb keeps only in-frame clonotypes and omits some of them. The profile shows around 250,000 clones, approximately 90% of them singletons. The sample taken for sequencing was PBMCs or T cells enriched from blood (not recorded which). The receptor set was obtained from a man in his forties who had been exposed to COVID-19. Both conserved end residues are trimmed from each CDR3. The D gene is left open where the match is weak.

D: TRBD2
V: TRBV5-4
CDR3: ASSLKIAGMNTGELF

D: TRBD1
V: TRBV5-1
CDR3: ASSWTGTGDTDTQY

D: .
V: TRBV28
CDR3: ASSTRDPGDTEAF

D: TRBD2
V: TRBV9
CDR3: ASSVRGEGETQY

D: TRBD2
V: TRBV4-1
CDR3: ASGVAGNYEQY

D: .
V: TRBV30
CDR3: AWSPQADQPQH

D: .
V: TRBV11-3
CDR3: ASSVSGFEQY

D: .
V: TRBV7-6
CDR3: ASSSRTDSNTEAF

D: .
V: TRBV24-1
CDR3: ATSVGYEQY

D: TRBD1
V: TRBV30
CDR3: AWGDRGLLGYT

D: TRBD1
V: TRBV28
CDR3: ASSLDRGSGNTIY

D: .
V: TRBV3-1/TRBV3-2
CDR3: ASGGISSYEQY

D: .
V: TRBV29-1
CDR3: SVEGGSGNYNEQF

D: TRBD2
V: TRBV6-4
CDR3: ASSERAGEGNEQF

D: .
V: TRBV29-1
CDR3: SVEDSLRYTPADTQY